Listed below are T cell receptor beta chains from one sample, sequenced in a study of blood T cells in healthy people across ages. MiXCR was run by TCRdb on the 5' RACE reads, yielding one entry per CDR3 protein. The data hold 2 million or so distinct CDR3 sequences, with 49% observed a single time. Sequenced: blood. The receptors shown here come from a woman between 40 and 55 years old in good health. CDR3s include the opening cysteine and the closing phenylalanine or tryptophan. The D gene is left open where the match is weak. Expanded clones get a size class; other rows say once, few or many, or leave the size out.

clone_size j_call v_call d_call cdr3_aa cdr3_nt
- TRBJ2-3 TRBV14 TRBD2 CASSQLQYGTTTDTQYF TGTGCCAGCAGCCAACTCCAATACGGGACTACCACAGATACGCAGTATTTT
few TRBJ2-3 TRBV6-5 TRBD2 CASRRLAGGLDTQYF TGTGCCAGCAGGAGGTTAGCGGGAGGGTTGGATACGCAGTATTTT
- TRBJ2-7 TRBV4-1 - CASSLRTGGEYEQYF TGCGCCAGCAGCCTTCGGACAGGCGGGGAGTACGAGCAGTACTTC
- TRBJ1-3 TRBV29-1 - CSVDKGGGNTIYF TGCAGCGTTGATAAGGGCGGGGGAAACACCATATATTTT
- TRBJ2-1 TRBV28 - CASSFSAGLRGNEQFF TGTGCCAGCAGTTTTTCGGCCGGGCTTAGAGGCAATGAGCAGTTCTTC
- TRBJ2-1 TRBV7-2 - CASSLVVGPPSYNEQFF TGTGCCAGCAGCTTAGTCGTGGGGCCCCCCTCCTACAATGAGCAGTTCTTC
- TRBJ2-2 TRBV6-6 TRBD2 CASSQASGGRGTGELFF TGTGCCAGCAGTCAGGCCTCCGGGGGGAGAGGAACCGGGGAGCTGTTTTTT
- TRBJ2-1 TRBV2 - CASSEGTRYEQFF TGTGCCAGCAGTGAAGGAACTAGGTATGAGCAGTTCTTC
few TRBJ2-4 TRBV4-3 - CASSQDPRTRYILPSKNIQYF TGCGCCAGCAGCCAAGACCCCCGGACACGATATATTTTACCTTCCAAAAACATTCAGTACTTC
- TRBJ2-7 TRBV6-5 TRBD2 CASRPTSGFYEQYF TGTGCCAGCAGACCCACTAGCGGGTTTTACGAGCAGTACTTC
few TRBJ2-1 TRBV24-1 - CASRDTYNEQFF TGTGCCTCCCGGGACACATACAATGAGCAGTTCTTC
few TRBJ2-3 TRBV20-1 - CSAAPYREEDTQYF TGCAGTGCCGCACCATACAGGGAAGAAGATACGCAGTATTTT
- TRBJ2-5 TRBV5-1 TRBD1 CASSLTGVAKETQYF TGCGCCAGCAGCTTGACAGGGGTGGCCAAAGAGACCCAGTACTTC
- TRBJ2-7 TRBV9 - CASSRGGFDEQYF TGTGCCAGCAGCCGTGGGGGATTTGACGAGCAGTACTTC
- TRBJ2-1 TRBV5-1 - CASSPRLGPYNEQFF TGCGCCAGCAGCCCCCGCTTGGGGCCCTACAATGAGCAGTTCTTC
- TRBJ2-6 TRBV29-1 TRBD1 CSAGQGASPGANVLTF TGCAGCGCCGGACAGGGGGCGAGTCCCGGGGCCAACGTCCTGACTTTC
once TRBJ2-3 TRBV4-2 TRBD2 CASSQDSSGGEADTQYF TGTGCCAGCAGCCAAGACAGTAGCGGGGGGGAAGCAGATACGCAGTATTTT
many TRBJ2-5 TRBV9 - CASSVGAEETQYF TGTGCCAGCAGCGTAGGGGCAGAAGAGACCCAGTACTTC
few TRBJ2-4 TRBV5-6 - CASSLGSINIQYF TGTGCCAGCAGCTTGGGGTCGATAAACATTCAGTACTTC
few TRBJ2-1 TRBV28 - CASSPLLADSYNEQFF TGTGCCAGCAGTCCCCTCTTGGCGGACTCCTACAATGAGCAGTTCTTC
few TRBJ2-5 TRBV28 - CASSFIGRKETQYF TGTGCCAGCAGTTTCATTGGCAGAAAAGAGACCCAGTACTTC
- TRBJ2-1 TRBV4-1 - CASSQDMVPYNEQFF TGCGCCAGCAGCCAAGATATGGTTCCCTACAATGAGCAGTTCTTC
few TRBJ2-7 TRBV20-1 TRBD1 CSASRITWDRAYEQYF TGCAGTGCTAGCCGTATAACTTGGGACAGGGCCTACGAGCAGTACTTC
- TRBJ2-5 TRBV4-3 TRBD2 CASSSRWGGRETQYF TGCGCCAGCAGCTCTCGGTGGGGAGGGAGAGAGACCCAGTACTTC